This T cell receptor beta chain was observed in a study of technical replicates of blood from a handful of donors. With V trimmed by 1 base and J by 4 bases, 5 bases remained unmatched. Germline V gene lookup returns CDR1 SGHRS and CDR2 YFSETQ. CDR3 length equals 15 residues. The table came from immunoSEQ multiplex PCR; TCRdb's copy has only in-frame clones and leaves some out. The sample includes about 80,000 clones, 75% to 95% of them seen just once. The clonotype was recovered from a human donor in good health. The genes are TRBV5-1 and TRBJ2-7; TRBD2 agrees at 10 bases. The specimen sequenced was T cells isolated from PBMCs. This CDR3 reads CASSLSSGSYYEQYF. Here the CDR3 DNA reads TGCGCCAGCAGCTTGTCTAGCGGGAGTTATTACGAGCAGTACTTC.